The rows below give T cell receptor beta chains drawn from one sample of a study of blood T cells in healthy people across ages. TCRdb independently ran MiXCR on the 5' RACE reads; one entry per CDR3 protein. The repertoire has about 1,500,000 distinct CDR3 sequences, 28% of them found once; the top ten carry about 7.7%. Specimen: blood. The receptors stem from a woman between 25 and 40 years old in good health. Both conserved end residues are part of each CDR3. Fields, in order: D gene, J gene, clone size, V gene, CDR3 protein, CDR3 DNA. The D gene is left open where the match is weak. Only some rows state a clone size, as once, few, many or a class for expanded clones.

TRBD2 | TRBJ2-5 | few | TRBV18 | CASSQSGGSQETQYF | TGTGCCAGCTCACAGAGCGGGGGTAGCCAAGAGACCCAGTACTTC
- | TRBJ2-3 | few | TRBV9 | CASSGGGYTQYF | TGTGCCAGCAGCGGTGGGGGGTACACGCAGTATTTT
- | TRBJ2-7 | - | TRBV20-1 | CSALTEGSQYEQYF | TGCAGTGCTCTGACAGAGGGGTCCCAATACGAGCAGTACTTC
TRBD2 | TRBJ2-1 | - | TRBV27 | CASCFRLAGSMSSYNEQFF | TGTGCCAGCTGTTTCCGACTAGCGGGATCGATGAGCTCCTACAATGAGCAGTTCTTC
- | TRBJ2-7 | - | TRBV5-6 | CASIQVTNGEQYF | TGTGCCAGCATACAGGTGACAAATGGCGAGCAGTACTTC
- | TRBJ1-2 | few | TRBV6-5 | CASRAGVNYGYTF | TGTGCCAGCAGAGCCGGGGTAAACTATGGCTACACCTTC
- | TRBJ2-1 | - | TRBV19 | CASTQWNEQFF | TGTGCCAGCACCCAATGGAATGAGCAGTTCTTC
- | TRBJ2-7 | few | TRBV30 | CAWMSGKAYEQYF | TGTGCCTGGATGTCAGGCAAAGCCTACGAGCAGTACTTC
- | TRBJ2-1 | many | TRBV6-6 | CASSYTSGGNEQFF | TGTGCCAGCAGTTACACGAGTGGAGGCAATGAGCAGTTCTTC
TRBD2 | TRBJ2-5 | many | TRBV7-2 | CASSLTSGNQQETQYF | TGTGCCAGCAGCCTGACTAGCGGGAATCAACAAGAGACCCAGTACTTC
TRBD2 | TRBJ2-5 | few | TRBV9 | CASSADGLAGGLQYF | TGTGCCAGCAGCGCCGACGGACTAGCGGGAGGTCTGCAGTACTTC
- | TRBJ2-7 | - | TRBV4-3 | CASSLRSDHEQYF | TGCGCCAGCAGCCTCCGGTCAGACCACGAGCAGTACTTC
- | TRBJ2-5 | - | TRBV30 | CAWNWWGEETQYF | TGTGCCTGGAACTGGTGGGGGGAAGAGACCCAGTACTTC
TRBD1 | TRBJ2-5 | few | TRBV12-3/TRBV12-4 | CASGAPGQRETQYF | TGTGCCAGCGGGGCCCCGGGACAGAGGGAGACCCAGTACTTC
TRBD1 | TRBJ2-1 | - | TRBV5-1 | CASTGGTGEGNEQFF | TGCGCCAGTACCGGTGGGACAGGGGAAGGAAACGAGCAGTTCTTC
- | TRBJ2-3 | many | TRBV20-1 | CSAQRGTDTQYF | TGCAGTGCCCAGAGAGGGACAGATACGCAGTATTTT
TRBD1 | TRBJ2-3 | few | TRBV24-1 | CATSDAGTGGRDTQYF | TGTGCCACCAGTGATGCCGGGACAGGGGGTCGGGATACGCAGTATTTT
- | TRBJ2-4 | many | TRBV20-1 | CSAGRRAGKNIQYF | TGCAGTGCTGGCCGCAGGGCGGGCAAAAACATTCAGTACTTC
TRBD1 | TRBJ2-7 | few | TRBV28 | CASSPPGTGPYEQYF | TGTGCCAGCAGTCCACCCGGGACAGGGCCCTACGAGCAGTACTTC
TRBD1 | TRBJ1-2 | - | TRBV10-3 | CAIRQGANYGYTF | TGTGCCATCAGACAGGGGGCTAACTATGGCTACACCTTC
- | TRBJ1-1 | once | TRBV7-9 | CASSFGSGSGLGEAFF | TGTGCCAGCAGCTTCGGGAGCGGGTCCGGCTTAGGGGAAGCTTTCTTT
- | TRBJ2-5 | many | TRBV29-1 | CSVGPAQETQYF | TGCAGCGTTGGTCCAGCCCAAGAGACCCAGTACTTC
- | TRBJ2-5 | - | TRBV29-1 | CSVVGDETQYF | TGCAGCGTTGTAGGAGATGAGACCCAGTACTTC
- | TRBJ2-7 | - | TRBV5-1 | CASSLGPTDSYEQYF | TGCGCCAGCAGCCTGGGACCGACTGACTCCTACGAGCAGTACTTC
TRBD1 | TRBJ1-2 | many | TRBV2 | CASSQTGGDGYTF | TGTGCCAGCAGTCAGACAGGGGGCGATGGCTACACCTTC
TRBD2 | TRBJ2-3 | many | TRBV20-1 | CSAARTSGRALTDTQYF | TGCAGTGCTGCCCGCACTAGCGGGAGGGCTCTCACAGATACGCAGTATTTT
- | TRBJ2-5 | many | TRBV6-6 | CASSYSEETQYF | TGTGCCAGCAGTTACTCGGAAGAGACCCAGTACTTC
TRBD1 | TRBJ2-7 | few | TRBV6-2/TRBV6-3 | CASSRERDSEQYF | TGTGCCAGCAGTCGCGAGAGGGACAGCGAGCAGTACTTC
- | TRBJ2-6 | few | TRBV5-1 | CASSVQNSGANVLTF | TGCGCCAGCAGCGTACAAAACTCTGGGGCCAACGTCCTGACTTTC
TRBD2 | TRBJ2-1 | many | TRBV20-1 | CSAAGTSGRYSEQFF | TGCAGTGCTGCCGGGACTAGCGGGAGATACAGTGAGCAGTTCTTC
- | TRBJ2-3 | many | TRBV5-1 | CASSRDHSTDTQYF | TGCGCCAGCAGCAGGGACCACAGCACAGATACGCAGTATTTT
- | TRBJ1-5 | - | TRBV12-3/TRBV12-4 | CASFAGVGQPQHF | TGTGCCAGCTTCGCAGGGGTAGGTCAGCCCCAGCATTTT
- | TRBJ1-2 | - | TRBV19 | CASSGPPELYGYTF | TGTGCCAGTAGTGGGCCCCCCGAACTCTATGGCTACACCTTC
TRBD2 | TRBJ2-5 | few | TRBV7-2 | CASSWGLAGSETQYF | TGTGCCAGCAGCTGGGGACTAGCGGGATCAGAGACCCAGTACTTC
- | TRBJ2-5 | many | TRBV20-1 | CSARTRGAPETQYF | TGCAGTGCCAGAACTAGGGGGGCCCCTGAGACCCAGTACTTC
TRBD2 | TRBJ2-7 | - | TRBV4-1 | CAGSHPTSGAYEQYF | TGCGCCGGCAGCCATCCGACTAGCGGGGCCTACGAGCAGTACTTC
- | TRBJ2-5 | - | TRBV7-9 | CASSRLVQEAQYF | TGTGCCAGCAGCCGACTAGTCCAAGAGGCCCAGTACTTC
TRBD2 | TRBJ2-7 | few | TRBV2 | CASSVGLVPYEQYF | TGTGCCAGCAGCGTGGGACTAGTCCCCTACGAGCAGTACTTC
TRBD1 | TRBJ2-3 | - | TRBV5-1 | CASSFGQVSGTQYF | TGCGCCAGCAGCTTCGGACAGGTCTCGGGTACGCAGTATTTT
- | TRBJ1-1 | - | TRBV12-3/TRBV12-4 | CASSSREGTEAFF | TGTGCCAGCAGTAGCAGGGAGGGCACTGAAGCTTTCTTT
- | TRBJ2-1 | - | TRBV7-2 | CASSLIETTSYNEQFF | TGTGCCAGCAGCTTAATCGAGACTACTTCCTACAATGAGCAGTTCTTC
- | TRBJ1-2 | - | TRBV29-1 | CSVPGGRGGCTF | TGCAGCGTTCCCGGGGGACGGGGAGGCTGCACCTTC
TRBD1 | TRBJ1-5 | - | TRBV5-5 | CASSLQGDLPQHF | TGTGCCAGCAGCTTACAGGGGGATCTGCCCCAGCATTTT
- | TRBJ2-5 | - | TRBV7-6 | CASSVGGSRSETQYF | TGTGCCAGCAGCGTCGGCGGGTCTAGGTCGGAGACCCAGTACTTC
TRBD1 | TRBJ2-1 | - | TRBV5-1 | CASSLDGTGIVNEQFF | TGCGCCAGCAGCTTGGATGGGACAGGGATTGTGAATGAGCAGTTCTTC
TRBD2 | TRBJ2-7 | few | TRBV15 | CATSRDAERESYEQYF | TGTGCCACCAGTAGAGATGCCGAGCGGGAGTCCTACGAGCAGTACTTC
TRBD1 | TRBJ2-7 | many | TRBV29-1 | CSVDHWGWTGSYEQYF | TGCAGCGTCGACCATTGGGGGTGGACAGGGAGCTACGAGCAGTACTTC
- | TRBJ1-2 | few | TRBV7-2 | CASSLESPRSTYGYTF | TGTGCCAGCAGCTTAGAGTCCCCCAGATCGACCTATGGCTACACCTTC
TRBD2 | TRBJ2-3 | - | TRBV10-2 | CASSEAERGGYTDTQYF | TGCGCCAGCAGTGAGGCAGAGCGGGGGGGATACACAGATACGCAGTATTTT
- | TRBJ1-6 | - | TRBV6-6 | CASSSLARSPLHF | TGTGCCAGCAGTTCCCTTGCTCGATCACCCCTCCACTTT
TRBD2 | TRBJ2-7 | many | TRBV29-1 | CSVSAGGHEQYF | TGCAGCGTGTCAGCGGGAGGCCACGAGCAGTACTTC
- | TRBJ1-1 | - | TRBV2 | CASSETGIGTEAFF | TGTGCCAGCAGTGAAACAGGAATTGGCACTGAAGCTTTCTTT
- | TRBJ2-7 | few | TRBV7-9 | CANSLLDEQYF | TGTGCCAACAGCTTACTTGACGAGCAGTACTTC
TRBD2 | TRBJ2-3 | few | TRBV7-2 | CASSRESGRDTQYF | TGTGCCAGCAGTCGAGAAAGCGGGAGAGATACGCAGTATTTT
- | TRBJ2-7 | many | TRBV5-1 | CASSLGQSPRDYEQYF | TGCGCCAGCAGCTTGGGGCAGAGTCCCCGGGATTACGAGCAGTACTTC
- | TRBJ2-1 | many | TRBV12-3/TRBV12-4 | CASYQDFGVEQFF | TGTGCCAGCTATCAGGATTTTGGTGTGGAGCAGTTCTTC
- | TRBJ1-1 | - | TRBV4-1 | CAGSAGGFSKAFF | TGCGCCGGCAGCGCAGGAGGTTTTTCGAAAGCTTTCTTT
- | TRBJ1-1 | - | TRBV11-2 | CASSLIFGDTEAFF | TGTGCCAGCAGCCTCATTTTCGGGGACACTGAAGCTTTCTTT